A selection of T cell receptor beta chains follows, all from one sample in a study of T-cell memory formation after mild COVID-19. TCRdb itself ran the 5' RACE reads through MiXCR, one entry per CDR3 protein. The sample consists of roughly 350,000 distinct CDR3 sequences, around 28% of them appearing once. Sequenced input: PBMCs or a T cell subset sorted from them (not recorded which). The source is an adult woman who had mild COVID-19 (a few samples of this study predate the infection). Cell type and time point are not known. CDR3s include the opening cysteine and the closing phenylalanine or tryptophan. Fields, in order: D gene, V gene, CDR3 length, J gene, clone size, CDR3 protein, CDR3 DNA. D genes are given only for firm matches. Some rows mark clone size as missing; the rest say once, few, many or name a class of expanded clone.

D gene: -; V gene: TRBV6-4; CDR3 length: 14; J gene: TRBJ2-1; clone size: few; CDR3 protein: CASSARVPWDEQFF; CDR3 DNA: TGTGCCAGCAGTGCAAGAGTGCCCTGGGATGAGCAGTTCTTC
D gene: -; V gene: TRBV20-1; CDR3 length: 13; J gene: TRBJ2-1; clone size: few; CDR3 protein: CSARRGAKNEQFF; CDR3 DNA: TGCAGTGCTAGAAGGGGGGCGAAAAATGAGCAGTTCTTC
D gene: TRBD1; V gene: TRBV11-3; CDR3 length: 15; J gene: TRBJ1-2; clone size: -; CDR3 protein: CASSLDSGTGDGYTF; CDR3 DNA: TGTGCCAGCAGCTTAGATTCTGGCACAGGGGATGGCTACACCTTC
D gene: TRBD2; V gene: TRBV7-2; CDR3 length: 13; J gene: TRBJ2-7; clone size: few; CDR3 protein: CASSIGLAYEQYF; CDR3 DNA: TGTGCCAGCAGCATCGGACTAGCCTACGAGCAGTACTTC
D gene: TRBD2; V gene: TRBV6-1; CDR3 length: 15; J gene: TRBJ2-7; clone size: few; CDR3 protein: CASRAPGLAKYEQYF; CDR3 DNA: TGTGCCAGCAGGGCCCCGGGACTAGCTAAGTACGAGCAGTACTTC
D gene: -; V gene: TRBV5-1; CDR3 length: 13; J gene: TRBJ1-5; clone size: few; CDR3 protein: CASSLYGNQPQHF; CDR3 DNA: TGCGCCAGCAGCTTGTATGGGAATCAGCCCCAGCATTTT
D gene: -; V gene: TRBV24-1; CDR3 length: 17; J gene: TRBJ2-5; clone size: -; CDR3 protein: CATSDPTDSRREETQYF; CDR3 DNA: TGTGCCACCAGTGACCCTACGGACAGCCGGCGGGAGGAGACCCAGTACTTC
D gene: -; V gene: TRBV7-2; CDR3 length: 15; J gene: TRBJ1-3; clone size: -; CDR3 protein: CASTQRSVGGNTIYF; CDR3 DNA: TGTGCCAGCACCCAGAGGAGCGTCGGTGGAAACACCATATATTTT
D gene: -; V gene: TRBV7-6; CDR3 length: 13; J gene: TRBJ2-7; clone size: -; CDR3 protein: CATSLGGSYEQYF; CDR3 DNA: TGTGCCACCTCGTTGGGGGGATCCTACGAGCAGTACTTC
D gene: -; V gene: TRBV29-1; CDR3 length: 16; J gene: TRBJ2-1; clone size: -; CDR3 protein: CSVAHLAESSYNEQFF; CDR3 DNA: TGCAGCGTTGCCCACCTAGCTGAGAGCTCCTACAATGAGCAGTTCTTC
D gene: -; V gene: TRBV24-1; CDR3 length: 16; J gene: TRBJ2-1; clone size: few; CDR3 protein: CATSDPSLSSYNEQFF; CDR3 DNA: TGTGCCACCAGTGATCCCTCACTGAGCTCCTACAATGAGCAGTTCTTC
D gene: -; V gene: TRBV7-3; CDR3 length: 13; J gene: TRBJ2-3; clone size: few; CDR3 protein: CASSSPAADTQYF; CDR3 DNA: TGTGCCAGCAGCTCCCCAGCGGCAGATACGCAGTATTTT
D gene: -; V gene: TRBV6-5; CDR3 length: 15; J gene: TRBJ1-1; clone size: few; CDR3 protein: CASSYISGGGTEAFF; CDR3 DNA: TGTGCCAGCAGTTACATTTCAGGTGGGGGGACTGAAGCTTTCTTT
D gene: -; V gene: TRBV11-3; CDR3 length: 12; J gene: TRBJ2-3; clone size: -; CDR3 protein: CASSSVSDTQYF; CDR3 DNA: TGTGCCAGCAGCTCAGTTTCAGATACGCAGTATTTT
D gene: -; V gene: TRBV20-1; CDR3 length: 12; J gene: TRBJ2-3; clone size: -; CDR3 protein: CSALGRVDTQYF; CDR3 DNA: TGCAGTGCTCTTGGGAGAGTAGATACGCAGTATTTT
D gene: TRBD2; V gene: TRBV6-6; CDR3 length: 18; J gene: TRBJ2-5; clone size: -; CDR3 protein: CASSYGASGGALRETQYF; CDR3 DNA: TGTGCCAGCAGTTACGGAGCTAGCGGGGGGGCCTTGAGGGAGACCCAGTACTTC
D gene: -; V gene: TRBV20-1; CDR3 length: 11; J gene: TRBJ2-4; clone size: few; CDR3 protein: CSAARENIQYF; CDR3 DNA: TGCAGTGCTGCCAGGGAAAACATTCAGTACTTC
D gene: TRBD2; V gene: TRBV29-1; CDR3 length: 13; J gene: TRBJ2-3; clone size: few; CDR3 protein: CSVTSGSIDTQYF; CDR3 DNA: TGCAGCGTTACTAGCGGGAGTATAGATACGCAGTATTTT
D gene: TRBD1; V gene: TRBV24-1; CDR3 length: 14; J gene: TRBJ2-1; clone size: -; CDR3 protein: CATGAGTGGNEQFF; CDR3 DNA: TGTGCCACCGGCGCCGGGACAGGGGGCAATGAGCAGTTCTTC
D gene: -; V gene: TRBV20-1; CDR3 length: 12; J gene: TRBJ2-1; clone size: -; CDR3 protein: CSAHGSGNEQFF; CDR3 DNA: TGCAGTGCCCATGGGAGCGGCAATGAGCAGTTCTTC
D gene: TRBD2; V gene: TRBV5-1; CDR3 length: 16; J gene: TRBJ2-2; clone size: -; CDR3 protein: CASSLEAGGVTGELFF; CDR3 DNA: TGCGCCAGCAGCTTGGAGGCGGGGGGTGTCACCGGGGAGCTGTTTTTT
D gene: TRBD1; V gene: TRBV29-1; CDR3 length: 14; J gene: TRBJ2-7; clone size: -; CDR3 protein: CSVGTGRASYEQYF; CDR3 DNA: TGCAGCGTCGGGACAGGACGAGCCTCCTACGAGCAGTACTTC
D gene: TRBD2; V gene: TRBV5-5; CDR3 length: 14; J gene: TRBJ2-3; clone size: many; CDR3 protein: CASSLGLAGDTQYF; CDR3 DNA: TGTGCCAGCAGCCTAGGACTAGCGGGGGATACGCAGTATTTT
D gene: -; V gene: TRBV5-1; CDR3 length: 13; J gene: TRBJ1-1; clone size: -; CDR3 protein: CASSRERNTEAFF; CDR3 DNA: TGCGCCAGCAGCAGGGAACGGAACACTGAAGCTTTCTTT
D gene: -; V gene: TRBV3-2; CDR3 length: 12; J gene: TRBJ1-2; clone size: -; CDR3 protein: CASSQGLYGYTF; CDR3 DNA: TGTGCCAGCAGCCAGGGCCTCTATGGCTACACCTTC
D gene: TRBD1; V gene: TRBV19; CDR3 length: 15; J gene: TRBJ2-1; clone size: -; CDR3 protein: CASSVDRDSYNEQFF; CDR3 DNA: TGTGCCAGTAGTGTCGACAGGGATTCCTACAATGAGCAGTTCTTC
D gene: -; V gene: TRBV6-5; CDR3 length: 12; J gene: TRBJ2-1; clone size: -; CDR3 protein: CASSYSTPLSFF; CDR3 DNA: TGTGCCAGCAGTTACTCGACTCCCCTATCATTCTTC
D gene: -; V gene: TRBV12-3/TRBV12-4; CDR3 length: 13; J gene: TRBJ2-3; clone size: few; CDR3 protein: CASSRGTDHTQYF; CDR3 DNA: TGTGCCAGCAGCCGGGGGACCGATCATACGCAGTATTTT